The sequence of this T cell receptor beta chain was determined in a study of blood T cell repertoires in COVID-19. On the study more broadly: Sources were T cells, B-cell-depleted T cells, or PBMCs; the material itself was cDNA or gDNA.

Germline V lookup: CDR1 KGHDR, CDR2 SFDVKD. CDR3 length: 12 residues. Trimming took 3 bases from V and 10 from J; bases not matched to a gene: 2. Seattle researchers signed up patients amid active infection and tracked them longitudinally. Authors' data handling: Reference gene primer amplification gave nucleated cell count estimates. Generated by immunoSEQ multiplex PCR, the TCRdb table keeps only in-frame clones and is missing some. V, J and clone size are taken as reported in that table, and D and trimming were inferred from the DNA itself. The data show approximately 440,000 clones, approximately 90% seen once.

The V call is TRBV24-1, the J call TRBJ2-1; 7 bases line up with TRBD2. The source material was peripheral blood. This TCR came from a woman aged 45-60 years with COVID-19, enrolled during active disease. CDR3 protein: CATSDRGGEQFF. CDR3 DNA: TGTGCCACCAGTGATAGGGGAGGGGAGCAGTTCTTC.